The 16 T cell receptor beta chains below come from one sample, sequenced in a study of cytomegalovirus exposure and HLA in healthy donors. PCR primers comprised 60 Vbeta and 13 Jbeta primers. Libraries were prepared by immunoSEQ multiplex PCR; TCRdb keeps only in-frame clonotypes and omits some of them. This sample has 150,000 or so clones, with approximately 74% found just once. Sequencing input: PBMCs. These receptors were taken from a man younger than 45 in good health and CMV-seronegative.

This clone came up once. The chain joins TRBV6-5 to TRBJ2-5; D gene ambiguous. V was pared by 6 bases and J by 4 bases, with 6 bases between. The length of the CDR3 is 11 residues. Germline values: CDR1 MNHEY, CDR2 SVGAGI. The CDR3 DNA follows: TGTGCCAGCAGGTTCGGAGAGACCCAGTACTTC. As protein: CASRFGETQYF.

The rearrangement joins TRBV11-3 to TRBJ1-5, with 9 bases matching TRBD1. Germline V lookup: CDR1 SGHNT, CDR2 YENEEA. With 9 bases clipped from V and 0 bases from J, the junction kept 12 bases outside the gene matches. The CDR3 length is 17 residues. The CDR3 region has the DNA TGTGCCAGGGCAAACTCCGGGACAGGGCTTAGCAATCAGCCCCAGCATTTT. Protein sequence: CARANSGTGLSNQPQHF.

The rearrangement joins TRBV6-1 to TRBJ2-7; possible D gene TRBD1, 7 bases. V was clipped by 6 bases and J by 0 bases, with 9 bases between them. Germline-derived CDR1 and CDR2 are MNHNS and SASEGT. The CDR3 is 13 amino acids. The CDR3, as DNA: TGTGCCAGCAGGCGGGACAGCTCCTACGAGCAGTACTTC. Translating it yields CASRRDSSYEQYF.

The chain carries TRBV10-2 and TRBJ2-3, with D tentatively TRBD1 (6 bases). This CDR3 has 16 residues. Between the trimmed V and J ends, which lost 0 bases and 1 base, there was a span of 11 bases. Germline V CDR1 and CDR2: WSHSY, SAAADI. CDR3 protein: CASSESTGPGTDTQYF. CDR3 nucleotide sequence: TGCGCCAGCAGTGAGTCGACAGGCCCCGGCACAGATACGCAGTATTTT.

This clone was counted only a few times. The chain is built from TRBV6-1 and TRBJ2-3; possible D gene TRBD1, 5 bases. Germline loops: CDR1 MNHNS, CDR2 SASEGT. This CDR3 has 13 residues. Trimming removed 5 bases from V and 3 bases from J, with 9 bases in between. The CDR3 DNA reads as TGTGCCAGCAGTTTTGACAGAACAGATACGCAGTATTTT. Residues: CASSFDRTDTQYF.

This clone has only one observation. The chain joins TRBV28 to TRBJ1-6; 9 nucleotides align to TRBD1. This CDR3 comprises 14 residues. V trimming: 4 bases; J trimming: 14 bases; junction bases outside the gene matches: 9. Per germline, CDR1 MDHEN and CDR2 SYDVKM. The CDR3 loop reads CASSSRDRAWSLHF. Here the CDR3 DNA reads TGTGCCAGCAGTTCCCGGGACAGGGCCTGGTCCCTCCACTTT.

V and J are TRBV29-1 and TRBJ1-1; 7 nucleotides line up with TRBD1. The CDR3 spans 15 residues. CDR1 SQVTM and CDR2 ANQGSEA come from the germline V gene. Trimming cost V 0 bases and J 3 bases; bases outside gene matches: 7. For the CDR3, the DNA is TGCAGCGTTGAAGAGGAAGGGGGCGCCGACACTGAAGCTTTCTTT. This codes for CSVEEEGGADTEAFF.

This clone was detected only a few times. V usage is TRBV4-2 and J usage is TRBJ1-1; 8 bases are a match to TRBD1. CDR3 length: 15 amino acids. Trimming at V came to 1 base and at J to 1 base, leaving 2 bases not matched to a gene. CDR1 is LGHNA and CDR2 is YNFKEQ in the germline V gene. CDR3 in amino acids: CASSQAGGANTEAFF. DNA of the CDR3: TGTGCCAGCAGCCAAGCAGGGGGCGCGAACACTGAAGCTTTCTTT.

V usage is TRBV30 and J usage is TRBJ1-2; D not resolved. The V gene's germline CDR1 is GTSNPN and CDR2 SVGIG (reference sequence). Trimming took 2 bases from V and 7 from J, leaving 14 bases between them. This CDR3 contains 13 residues. Written as DNA, the CDR3 is TGTGCCTGGAGTCGAGACCGGCGGGTTGGCTACACCTTC. Its translation: CAWSRDRRVGYTF.

This clone was seen a few times. The chain employs TRBV7-2 and TRBJ1-5, with D uncertain. Germline CDR1 reads SGHTA; CDR2 reads FQGNSA. Trimming cost V 2 bases and J 3 bases, with 5 bases left between them. The CDR3 runs 13 residues. CDR3 nucleotide sequence: TGTGCCAGCAGCTTACAGTACAATCAGCCCCAGCATTTT. This sequence encodes CASSLQYNQPQHF. The variable domain in full, completed from reference TRBV7-2 and TRBJ1-5, reads GAGVSQSPSNKVTEKGKDVELRCDPISGHTALYWYRQSLGQGLEFLIYFQGNSAPDKSGLPSDRFSAERTGGSVSTLTIQRTQQEDSAVYLCASSLQYNQPQHFGDGTRLSIL.

The chain combines TRBV6-5 with TRBJ1-5; possibly TRBD1 for D (5 bases). The CDR3 spans 13 residues. The ends were cut back, 8 bases at V and 7 bases at J, with 15 bases in the middle. Germline V CDR1 and CDR2: MNHEY, SVGAGI. CDR3 sequence: CASSGGLGQPQHF. Here the CDR3 DNA reads TGTGCCAGCTCCGGGGGATTGGGACAGCCCCAGCATTTT.

J is TRBJ2-7 and V is TRBV6-5; D is possibly TRBD1 (6 bases). Trimming took off 6 bases at V and 7 bases at J, with 10 bases between the two ends. Germline-derived CDR1 and CDR2 are MNHEY and SVGAGI. The CDR3 runs to 11 residues. The CDR3 coding sequence is TGTGCCAGCAGCTGGGGGCTGGAGCAGTACTTC. This translates into CASSWGLEQYF.

V gene TRBV10-3 combines with J gene TRBJ2-2; 10 positions match TRBD1. With V trimmed by 8 bases and J by 5 bases, 5 bases remained unmatched. The CDR3 length is 14 residues. Germline CDR1 and CDR2: ENHRY and SYGVKD. CDR3 in DNA: TGTGCCATCTTTCAGGACAGGGGGACCGGGGAGCTGTTTTTT. This gives the protein CAIFQDRGTGELFF.

The rearrangement joins TRBV15 to TRBJ1-2; 10 nucleotides agree with TRBD1. The CDR3 runs 16 residues. Germline V gives CDR1 LNHNV, CDR2 YYDKDF (reference sequence). Trimming cost V 5 bases and J 7 bases; bases outside gene matches: 13. The CDR3 sequence: CATSLHQTGGAGGYTF. CDR3 DNA sequence: TGTGCCACCAGCTTACACCAGACAGGGGGCGCCGGTGGCTACACCTTC.

About this clone: An end of the junction differs from the germline gene, which may be a read error. V is TRBV5-6 and J is TRBJ1-2; the match to TRBD1 covers 7 bases. The germline V gene encodes CDR1 SGHDT and CDR2 YYEEEE. The CDR3 runs to 14 residues. The CDR3 protein is CASSSGQVWHGYPF. The CDR3 bases are TGTGCCAGCAGCTCTGGACAGGTCTGGCATGGCTACCCCTTC.

This clone came up once. The V and J genes are TRBV7-2 and TRBJ1-5; D may be TRBD1 (5 bases). Germline V gene lookup returns CDR1 SGHTA and CDR2 FQGNSA. V lost 2 bases and J 1 base, leaving 9 bases between the germline ends. The CDR3 sequence is 15 residues long. CDR3 coding DNA: TGTGCCAGCAGCTTACCAGGGAGGAGCAATCAGCCCCAGCATTTT. Translation gives CASSLPGRSNQPQHF.